These T cell receptor beta chains were read from a single sample in a study of T cell changes during pregnancy in multiple sclerosis. Measured with immunoSEQ multiplex PCR; TCRdb has only the in-frame clones, and not every one. The sample has 90,000 to 100,000 clones; approximately 90% are singletons. The specimen was peripheral blood, collected after pregnancy. All receptors derive from a female donor in good health, enrolled as a control in a pregnancy study. Both conserved end residues are part of each CDR3. The D gene is left open where the match is weak. The size of a clone is reported for some rows only, either as once, few or many, or as a class for expanded clones.

d_call	v_call	clone_size	j_call	cdr3_aa	cdr3_nt
TRBD1	TRBV11-2	-	TRBJ1-5	CASSFGQGHQPQHF	TGTGCCAGCAGCTTTGGACAGGGCCATCAGCCCCAGCATTTT
-	TRBV7-9	-	TRBJ1-1	CASSPGRGPTEAFF	TGTGCCAGCAGCCCCGGGCGGGGGCCCACTGAAGCTTTCTTT
-	TRBV27	once	TRBJ2-7	CASRDRLTSLGEQYF	TGTGCCAGCAGAGACAGGTTGACCTCTCTCGGCGAGCAGTACTTC
TRBD2	TRBV9	-	TRBJ2-1	CASDFGGGTDEQFF	TGTGCCAGCGACTTCGGCGGGGGGACTGACGAGCAGTTCTTC
-	TRBV9	-	TRBJ2-1	CASSVGGLPQFF	TGTGCCAGCAGCGTAGGAGGGCTTCCCCAGTTCTTC
-	TRBV20-1	-	TRBJ2-1	CSARSPLEQFF	TGCAGTGCTAGGTCCCCCCTTGAGCAGTTCTTC
-	TRBV5-1	once	TRBJ1-1	CASSSRFRAFF	TGCGCCAGCAGCTCCCGATTTCGGGCTTTCTTT
-	TRBV27	-	TRBJ1-1	CASSQGNTEAFF	TGTGCCAGCAGTCAGGGTAACACTGAAGCTTTCTTT
TRBD1	TRBV4-1	-	TRBJ1-5	CASSHRQGSNQPQHF	TGCGCCAGCAGCCATCGACAGGGAAGCAATCAGCCCCAGCATTTT
TRBD2	TRBV7-9	-	TRBJ2-3	CASSLAAGGLTDTQYF	TGTGCCAGCAGCTTAGCGGCGGGGGGGCTGACAGATACGCAGTATTTT
TRBD2	TRBV7-8	-	TRBJ2-2	CASSLLAGYTGELFF	TGTGCCAGCAGTTTACTAGCGGGGTACACCGGGGAGCTGTTTTTT
TRBD2	TRBV7-8	once	TRBJ2-7	CASSLAPAGSSYEQYF	TGTGCCAGCAGCTTAGCGCCAGCGGGGAGCTCCTACGAGCAGTACTTC
TRBD1	TRBV5-1	-	TRBJ2-3	CASSSQGQGARDTQYF	TGCGCCAGCAGCTCCCAAGGACAGGGGGCGCGGGATACGCAGTATTTT
TRBD2	TRBV10-3	-	TRBJ2-1	CAISSPGLAGNEQFF	TGTGCCATCAGTTCACCGGGACTAGCGGGGAATGAGCAGTTCTTC
-	TRBV6-5	-	TRBJ1-1	CASRLHRMNTEAFF	TGTGCCAGCAGATTACACAGGATGAACACTGAAGCTTTCTTT
-	TRBV28	-	TRBJ2-2	CASSPRGGSTTGELFF	TGTGCCAGCAGTCCCCGAGGTGGGAGTACGACCGGGGAGCTGTTTTTT
TRBD1	TRBV15	-	TRBJ2-7	CATSRTGLNYEQYF	TGTGCCACCAGTCGGACAGGGCTAAACTACGAGCAGTACTTC
TRBD1	TRBV28	-	TRBJ1-5	CASSFLRGSAQPQHF	TGTGCCAGCAGTTTCCTCAGGGGGTCGGCGCAGCCCCAGCATTTT
TRBD1	TRBV19	-	TRBJ2-6	CASTSSGTVGSKTGANVLTF	TGTGCCAGTACCAGCTCCGGGACAGTCGGCTCAAAGACTGGGGCCAACGTCCTGACTTTC
TRBD2	TRBV19	-	TRBJ2-3	CASNSGSLSTDTQYF	TGTGCCAGCAATAGCGGGTCGCTTAGCACAGATACGCAGTATTTT
-	TRBV6-1	-	TRBJ1-2	CASSEYRPGGGYTF	TGTGCCAGCAGTGAATACAGGCCCGGGGGGGGCTACACCTTC
-	TRBV29-1	-	TRBJ2-6	CSVEPPFSGANVLTF	TGCAGCGTTGAACCCCCTTTCTCTGGGGCCAACGTCCTGACTTTC
-	TRBV19	-	TRBJ1-1	CASSEAHPTDTEAFF	TGTGCCAGTAGTGAGGCCCATCCGACGGACACTGAAGCTTTCTTT
-	TRBV28	-	TRBJ1-2	CASTTSKRGGHGYTF	TGTGCCAGCACCACTTCCAAAAGGGGGGGACATGGCTACACCTTC
TRBD2	TRBV11-2	-	TRBJ2-1	CASSSGLAGLYEQFF	TGTGCCAGCAGCTCGGGACTAGCGGGGCTTTATGAGCAGTTCTTC
TRBD1	TRBV15	-	TRBJ2-2	CATSRDSGGETGELFF	TGTGCCACCAGCAGAGATTCAGGGGGCGAAACCGGGGAGCTGTTTTTT
-	TRBV6-6	-	TRBJ1-4	CASSYGRGTNEKLFF	TGTGCCAGCAGTTACGGGCGGGGAACTAATGAAAAACTGTTTTTT
TRBD2	TRBV9	-	TRBJ2-2	CASSIGTSGVGELFF	TGTGCCAGCAGCATCGGGACTAGCGGGGTCGGGGAGCTGTTTTTT
-	TRBV20-1	once	TRBJ2-7	CSASQGPEQYF	TGCAGTGCTAGTCAGGGCCCCGAGCAGTACTTC
TRBD2	TRBV7-9	-	TRBJ2-1	CASSWTSDEQFF	TGTGCCAGCAGCTGGACTAGCGATGAGCAGTTCTTC
TRBD1	TRBV6-5	-	TRBJ1-1	CASKGQGGEAFF	TGTGCCAGTAAAGGACAGGGCGGTGAAGCTTTCTTT
TRBD1	TRBV7-8	once	TRBJ1-2	CASSARLQGARGYTF	TGTGCCAGCAGCGCCCGTCTTCAGGGGGCGCGCGGCTACACCTTC
-	TRBV5-1	-	TRBJ1-4	CASSNLRDTNEKLFF	TGCGCCAGCAGCAACCTCCGGGACACGAATGAAAAACTGTTTTTT
-	TRBV28	once	TRBJ2-2	CASSPAPESGELFF	TGTGCCAGCAGCCCCGCCCCCGAGTCCGGGGAGCTGTTTTTT
TRBD1	TRBV5-4	-	TRBJ1-6	CASRPNSGTGTSPLHF	TGTGCCAGCAGACCGAATTCCGGGACAGGCACTTCACCCCTCCACTTT
TRBD1	TRBV28	-	TRBJ2-7	CASIQTGEVDEQYF	TGTGCCAGCATCCAGACAGGGGAAGTCGACGAGCAGTACTTC
-	TRBV11-3	once	TRBJ2-2	CASSPRANTGELFF	TGTGCCAGCAGCCCCCGCGCGAACACCGGGGAGCTGTTTTTT
-	TRBV7-8	-	TRBJ2-1	CASSFLWFSGSYNEQFF	TGTGCCAGCAGCTTTTTATGGTTTAGCGGATCCTACAATGAGCAGTTCTTC
TRBD2	TRBV30	-	TRBJ2-1	CAWSGLVRERGSLGEQFF	TGTGCCTGGAGTGGGTTAGTCCGGGAGCGGGGGTCCCTGGGGGAGCAGTTCTTC